These 22 T cell receptor beta chains came from one sample sequenced in a study of T cell responses to AZD1222 COVID-19 vaccine. Profiled with immunoSEQ multiplex PCR; TCRdb holds only in-frame clones, not every one. Of about 140,000 clones listed, 75% to 90% are singletons. The material was peripheral blood, obtained on day 0 of AZD1222 vaccination. These receptors were collected from an adult in good health.

The rearrangement uses TRBV18 and TRBJ1-3, with a tentative D call TRBD1 (6 bases). This CDR3 comprises 16 residues. Trimming pared 5 bases from V and 0 bases from J, leaving 14 bases between. Germline V CDR1 and CDR2: KGHSH, LQKENI. The CDR3 protein is CASSSRQAISGNTIYF. CDR3 nucleotides: TGTGCCAGCTCATCCCGACAGGCGATCTCTGGAAACACCATATATTTT. Filled out from reference TRBV18 and TRBJ1-3, the complete variable domain reads NAGVMQNPRHLVRRRGQEARLRCSPMKGHSHVYWYRQLPEEGLKFMVYLQKENIIDESGMPKERFSAEFPKEGPSILRIQQVVRGDSAAYFCASSSRQAISGNTIYFGEGSWLTVV.

The chain combines TRBV5-6 with TRBJ2-3; D unclear. The CDR3 contains 14 residues. Trimming cost V 0 bases and J 4 bases, with 9 bases left between them. CDR1 is SGHDT, CDR2 YYEEEE, per germline. CDR3 protein: CASSLAAGSDTQYF. The DNA of the CDR3 is TGTGCCAGCAGCTTGGCCGCAGGATCAGATACGCAGTATTTT. The full variable domain, completed using reference TRBV5-6 and TRBJ2-3, is DAGVTQSPTHLIKTRGQQVTLRCSPKSGHDTVSWYQQALGQGPQFIFQYYEEEERQRGNFPDRFSGHQFPNYSSELNVNALLLGDSALYLCASSLAAGSDTQYFGPGTRLTVL.

The chain joins TRBV21-1 to TRBJ1-5; the DNA was not used to check the table's D call, TRBD1. TRBV21-1 is a recognized pseudogene. CDR3 length: 17 amino acids. CDR3 bases: TGTGCCAGCAGCAGAGGTTTTCGGACAGGAGGATATCAGCCCCAGCATTTT. This gives the protein CASSRGFRTGGYQPQHF.

This clone was recorded once. V and J are TRBV5-4 and TRBJ1-5; TRBD1 agrees at 9 bases. The CDR3 consists of 16 residues. Germline trimming cut 3 bases from V and 6 bases from J; bases unmatched to any gene: 10. CDR1 SGHNT and CDR2 YYREEE come from the germline V gene (reference sequence). The CDR3 DNA reads as TGTGCCAGCAGCTCATACAGGGGGCAAACGATTCAGCCCCAGCATTTT. This gives the protein CASSSYRGQTIQPQHF.

This chain connects TRBV19 to TRBJ1-2; D gene unclear. Trimming removed 4 bases at V and 4 bases at J, with 16 bases between. The CDR3 is made up of 15 amino acids. Germline CDR1 is LNHDA and CDR2 is SQIVND (reference sequence). CDR3 DNA sequence: TGTGCCAGTAGTAACCGAAATAGGAATGGCTATGGCTACACCTTC. It yields the protein CASSNRNRNGYGYTF. Complete variable domain (other parts from reference TRBV19 and TRBJ1-2): DGGITQSPKYLFRKEGQNVTLSCEQNLNHDAMYWYRQDPGQGLRLIYYSQIVNDFQKGDIAEGYSVSREKKESFPLTVTSAQKNPTAFYLCASSNRNRNGYGYTFGSGTRLTVV.

This clone has more than one count but fewer than ten. This sequence joins TRBV6-2 or TRBV6-3 and TRBJ2-7, with D maybe TRBD2 (5 bases). The V and J ends lost 6 bases and 5 bases respectively, with 11 bases between them. CDR1 MNHEY and CDR2 SVGEGT come from the germline V gene. This CDR3 is 12 amino acids long. This CDR3 is CASSPGYDEQYF. The CDR3 bases are TGTGCCAGCAGCCCGGGGTACGACGAGCAGTACTTC.

This chain joins TRBV28 and TRBJ1-6; D not resolved. The CDR3 has 17 amino acids. Looked up from germline, CDR1 is MDHEN and CDR2 is SYDVKM. V was pared by 5 bases and J by 3 bases, with 17 bases between. The CDR3 region has the DNA TGTGCCAGCAGTACCCACCTCCGACGGAACTATAATTCACCCCTCCACTTT. Its protein product is CASSTHLRRNYNSPLHF.

The chain uses TRBV18 and TRBJ2-7; 7 nucleotides agree with TRBD1. Germline trimming cut 1 base from V and 4 bases from J; bases unmatched to any gene: 4. Germline V gene sequence: CDR1 KGHSH, CDR2 LQKENI. CDR3 size: 14 residues. CDR3 residues: CASSPQGGVYEQYF. The CDR3 DNA follows: TGTGCCAGCTCACCACAAGGGGGCGTGTACGAGCAGTACTTC.

The chain links TRBV29-1 to TRBJ2-7; 7 positions match TRBD2. CDR1 and CDR2 from the germline V gene are SQVTM and ANQGSEA. The junction had 7 bases not matched to a gene; V was cut back by 7 bases and J by 1 base. The CDR3 loop spans 13 amino acids. This CDR3 is CSAWEGPSYEQYF. DNA for the CDR3: TGCAGCGCATGGGAGGGACCATCCTACGAGCAGTACTTC.

The CDR3 sequence is CASNGRTGELFF. The CDR3 DNA reads TGTGCCAGCAACGGAAGGACCGGGGAGCTGTTTTTT. V and J are TRBV2 and TRBJ2-2; no reliable D call. The V end lost 7 bases, the J end lost 5 bases, and 8 bases lay between the germline ends. This CDR3 comprises 12 residues. The germline gives CDR1 SNHLY, CDR2 FYNNEI.

The V and J genes are TRBV28 and TRBJ1-1, with D perhaps TRBD1 (5 bases). The CDR3 contains 13 residues. Germline V lookup: CDR1 MDHEN, CDR2 SYDVKM. Trimming pared 6 bases from V and 9 bases from J, leaving 17 bases between. CDR3 in amino acids: CASSLKRGGKAFF. As DNA, the CDR3 is TGTGCCAGCAGCCTAAAAAGGGGCGGAAAAGCTTTCTTT.

This clone occurred a few times. This sequence joins TRBV5-6 and TRBJ2-1; D possibly uses TRBD1 or TRBD2 (5 bases each). Germline loops: CDR1 SGHDT, CDR2 YYEEEE. V lost 3 bases to trimming and J lost 8 bases, with 12 bases between them. This CDR3 is built from 13 residues. The CDR3 spells CASSSGRPYEQFF. In nucleotides, the CDR3 is TGTGCCAGCAGCTCGGGACGGCCTTATGAGCAGTTCTTC.

V is TRBV9 and J is TRBJ1-2; a possible D gene is TRBD1 (6 bases). Germline CDR1 reads SGDLS; CDR2 reads YYNGEE. Trimming pared 4 bases from V and 2 bases from J, leaving 21 bases between. This CDR3 comprises 17 residues. The CDR3 region has the DNA TGTGCCAGCAGCCGAGGACAGCTTAACCCCCCGAACTATGGCTACACCTTC. This sequence encodes CASSRGQLNPPNYGYTF.

The chain is built from TRBV20-1 and TRBJ1-1, with D tentatively TRBD1 (5 bases). Between the trimmed V and J ends, which lost 5 bases and 8 bases, there was a span of 12 bases. Germline loops: CDR1 DFQATT, CDR2 SNEGSKA (reference sequence). This CDR3 has 11 residues. The CDR3 loop is CSASGGTEAFF. In nucleotides, the CDR3 is TGCAGTGCTTCCGGTGGGACGGAAGCTTTCTTT.

CDR3 nucleotide sequence: TGTGCCAGCAGCCCGACCATTTCGTCGGGCACTGAAGCTTTCTTT. As protein: CASSPTISSGTEAFF. The V gene is TRBV3-1 (or the pseudogene TRBV3-2), the J gene TRBJ1-1; no clear D. Deletions cut 4 bases from V and 4 bases from J, with 16 bases between. CDR1 is LGHDT, CDR2 YNNKEL, per germline (reference sequence). The CDR3 contains 15 residues.

The rearrangement links TRBV9 to TRBJ2-7; the D gene is possibly TRBD2 (6 bases). V lost 1 base to trimming and J lost 1 base, with 15 bases between them. This CDR3 spans 16 amino acids. Germline V lookup: CDR1 SGDLS, CDR2 YYNGEE. The CDR3 spells CASSVFEAGPSYEQYF. CDR3 bases: TGTGCCAGCAGCGTATTCGAAGCGGGCCCATCCTACGAGCAGTACTTC. Full variable domain (remainder filled in from reference TRBV9 and TRBJ2-7): DSGVTQTPKHLITATGQRVTLRCSPRSGDLSVYWYQQSLDQGLQFLIQYYNGEERAKGNILERFSAQQFPDLHSELNLSSLELGDSALYFCASSVFEAGPSYEQYFGPGTRLTVT.

The chain uses TRBV11-2 and TRBJ2-7; no firm D call. The CDR3 extends over 12 amino acids. Trimming removed 2 bases from V and 4 bases from J, with 6 bases in between. The germline V gene encodes CDR1 SGHAT and CDR2 FQNNGV. The CDR3 here is CASSLTSYEQYF. The CDR3 DNA reads as TGTGCCAGCAGCTTAACGTCGTACGAGCAGTACTTC.

V gene TRBV4-1 combines with J gene TRBJ1-2; 9 bases map to TRBD1. In germline, CDR1 is MGHRA, CDR2 YSYEKL. The V and J ends lost 3 bases and 7 bases, in that order; junction bases with no gene match: 6. This CDR3 comprises 14 residues. CDR3 amino acids: CASSQATGGGGYTF. The CDR3 coding sequence is TGCGCCAGCAGCCAGGCAACAGGGGGCGGTGGCTACACCTTC.

In this sample, this clone turned up a few times. J is TRBJ1-5 and V is TRBV28; D gene unclear. Trimming took 5 bases from V and 3 from J, leaving 8 bases between them. The germline gives CDR1 MDHEN, CDR2 SYDVKM. The CDR3 loop spans 13 amino acids. CDR3 coding DNA: TGTGCCAGCAGTCCCGGGCCCAATCAGCCCCAGCATTTT. Translated, it gives CASSPGPNQPQHF. Using reference TRBV28 and TRBJ1-5 for the parts outside the CDR3, the full variable domain is DVKVTQSSRYLVKRTGEKVFLECVQDMDHENMFWYRQDPGLGLRLIYFSYDVKMKEKGDIPEGYSVSREKKERFSLILESASTNQTSMYLCASSPGPNQPQHFGDGTRLSIL.

V usage is TRBV19 and J usage is TRBJ1-6; TRBD1 matches at 7 bases. After removal of 8 bases from V and 6 bases from J, the junction contained 4 bases not matched to a gene. Germline assignment: CDR1 LNHDA and CDR2 SQIVND (reference sequence). This CDR3 region has 13 residues. CDR3 region: CASATGTNSPLHF. CDR3 sequence (DNA): TGTGCCAGTGCGACAGGGACTAATTCACCCCTCCACTTT. Using reference TRBV19 and TRBJ1-6 for the parts outside the CDR3, the full variable domain is DGGITQSPKYLFRKEGQNVTLSCEQNLNHDAMYWYRQDPGQGLRLIYYSQIVNDFQKGDIAEGYSVSREKKESFPLTVTSAQKNPTAFYLCASATGTNSPLHFGNGTRLTVT.

This clone was observed a few times. The chain uses TRBV30 and TRBJ2-7, with D perhaps TRBD1 (5 bases). There are 12 residues in the CDR3. V lost 2 bases, J lost 5 bases, and 10 bases lay in between. The germline V gene encodes CDR1 GTSNPN and CDR2 SVGIG (reference sequence). The DNA for the CDR3 is TGTGCCTGGAGTCGACAGACCAACGAGCAGTACTTC. Translating gives CAWSRQTNEQYF.

The chain couples TRBV19 to TRBJ1-5; 7 bases agree with TRBD1. The CDR3 contains 14 residues. The V gene end was trimmed by 6 bases and the J gene end by 3 bases; junction bases not matched to a gene: 5. Per germline, CDR1 LNHDA and CDR2 SQIVND (reference sequence). CDR3 residues: CASRPTGDNQPQHF. The CDR3 DNA follows: TGTGCCAGTAGACCAACAGGGGACAATCAGCCCCAGCATTTT.